This entry concerns a single T cell receptor beta chain. The target antigen is unknown. Germline and junction disagree at one end, which may indicate a read error. These data come from a study of neurological immune-mediated disorders. Study-level points and caveats: The absence of any CDR3 amino acid sequence shared by expanded clones across subjects suggests that repertoires were private in all groups.

The time point: longitudinal time-point 1 (baseline). The CDR3 is 18 amino acids. In germline, CDR1 is MDHEN, CDR2 SYDVKM. 5'RACE with 10-nucleotide random UMIs generated the cDNA. Via MiXCR, TCRdb re-called the 5' RACE reads, giving one row per CDR3 protein. The table has tens of thousands of distinct CDR3 sequences, about an eighth seen once. Source material: PBMCs. The rearrangement joins TRBV28 to TRBJ2-3, with 11 bases lining up with TRBD2. The TCR was taken from a female donor with HTLV-1-associated myelopathy (HAM/TSP). DNA for the CDR3: TGTGCCAGCTTAATGGCAGGGATAGCGGGGGGGGACACAGATAAGCAGTATTTT. Translation gives CASLMAGIAGGDTDKQYF.